This T cell receptor beta chain was obtained from a study of spatial heterogeneity in lung cancer. Every individual TCR cDNA molecule carried its own unique molecular identifier, which allowed correction of PCR and sequencing errors. TCRdb reprocessed the 5' RACE reads via MiXCR and lists one record per CDR3 protein. Of fewer than 2,500 distinct CDR3 sequences listed, around 13% are singletons. Time point defined: sample taken at primary tumor resection. The donors, more than 55 patients with untreated early-stage non-small cell lung cancer, provided the samples. This clonotype counts as medium-sized. This clonotype originated in a female donor with early-stage non-small cell lung cancer. The material was normal lung tissue next to the tumor, obtained at surgery.

This chain's CDR3 is CSVPGEGNQPQHF. CDR3 nucleotides: TGCAGTGTTCCCGGGGAAGGCAATCAGCCCCAGCATTTT. The gene calls are TRBV20-1 and TRBJ1-5; D gene uncertain. Germline CDR1 DFQATT, CDR2 SNEGSKA (reference sequence). This CDR3 contains 13 residues. V dropped 7 bases and J dropped 2 bases, with 12 bases sitting between them.